This T cell receptor (beta chain) was identified in a study of prognosis after radiotherapy for stage I lung cancer. Study context: Tumor types were squamous cell carcinoma in six to eight patients, adenocarcinoma in some twelve. With a biologically effective dose of at least 100 Gy, radiotherapy took the form of SBRT split into 3 to 5 fractions. Study-wide findings and caveats: The median unique TCR clone count dropped from about 9,200 to 6,500 after stereotactic body radiation therapy.

From genomic DNA, two-round multiplex PCR was used to amplify TCR beta CDR3. During first-round PCR, primers specific to each TRBV and TRBJ gene were used. TCRdb reprocessed the multiplex PCR reads with MiXCR, giving one entry per CDR3 protein. This sample has about 13,000 distinct CDR3 sequences, with 40% to 55% found just once. V lost 1 base and J lost 8, with 27 bases in between. The CDR3 is made up of 18 amino acids. The germline V gene encodes CDR1 DFQATT and CDR2 SNEGSKA (reference sequence). With regard to this clonotype: Its antigen is unknown.

The sample was PBMCs, taken before or after stereotactic body radiation therapy (not recorded which). The chain joins TRBV20-1 to TRBJ1-3; D remains ambiguous. The receptor's source is a donor at least 50 years old with non-small cell lung cancer. The CDR3, as DNA: TGCAGTGCTAGAGCCAATAGTGTGGACTTCATCTATGGCTACACCATATATTTT. Protein sequence: CSARANSVDFIYGYTIYF.